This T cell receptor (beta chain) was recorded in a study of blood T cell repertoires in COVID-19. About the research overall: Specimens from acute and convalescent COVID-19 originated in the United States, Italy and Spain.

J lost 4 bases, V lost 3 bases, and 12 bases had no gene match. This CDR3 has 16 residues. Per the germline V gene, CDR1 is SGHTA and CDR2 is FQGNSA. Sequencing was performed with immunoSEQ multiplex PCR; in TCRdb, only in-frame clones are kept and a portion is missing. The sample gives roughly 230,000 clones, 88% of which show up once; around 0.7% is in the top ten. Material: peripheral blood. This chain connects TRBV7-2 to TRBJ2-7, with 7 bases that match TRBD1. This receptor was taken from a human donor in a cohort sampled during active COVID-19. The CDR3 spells CASSFEPGGWSYEQYF. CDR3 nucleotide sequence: TGTGCCAGCAGCTTTGAGCCAGGGGGTTGGTCGTACGAGCAGTACTTC.